This TCR beta chain was captured by sequencing in a study of a mutant IDH1 vaccine in newly diagnosed glioma. Study-wide results and limits: Patients showed vaccine-induced immune responses at a rate of 93.3%.

Note on this clone: What it binds is unknown.

V lost 1 base, J lost 2 bases, and 7 bases stayed unmatched. Germline V gene lookup returns CDR1 SEHNR and CDR2 FQNEAQ (reference sequence). The CDR3 sequence is 16 residues long. Stated time point: baseline, week 1 (first vaccination visit). Specified treatment: pre-vaccination baseline after standard-of-care therapy. Measured with immunoSEQ multiplex PCR; TCRdb has only the in-frame clones, and not every one. The profile shows tens of thousands of clones, under 90% of them singletons. The sample was PBMCs, taken from a glioma patient treated with radiotherapy, temozolomide or both. The gene calls are TRBV7-9 and TRBJ2-5, with 7 bases that match TRBD1. This clonotype was obtained from a woman aged 45-65 years with glioma. This CDR3 reads CASSLGERGLQETQYF. CDR3 coding DNA: TGTGCCAGCAGCTTAGGGGAAAGGGGGCTGCAAGAGACCCAGTACTTC.